This T cell receptor (beta chain) was sequenced for a study of shared clonotypes between healthy human individuals. Study in general: Donors had three CD4 naive, three CD4 memory, two CD8 naive and one CD8 memory plate apiece.

Assay used: immunoSEQ multiplex PCR; TCRdb lists only in-frame clones, some missing. Of about 2.4 million clones listed, 80% to 95% are singletons. V shed 4 bases and J 7 bases; nucleotides not matched to a gene: 8. Germline V gene lookup returns CDR1 KGHSH and CDR2 LQKENI. The CDR3 has 15 amino acids. The TCR sequence derives from a man aged 18-30 years in good health. Some clones in this sample may be carry-over from other donors' samples. The rearrangement joins TRBV18 to TRBJ2-5; 11 positions match TRBD1. The sample taken for sequencing was naive CD4+ T cells from PBMCs. Subset indicated: CD45RA+ positively selected. The CDR3 nucleotides read TGTGCCAGCTCACAAGGGACAGGGGGTAGATCGACCCAGTACTTC. As protein: CASSQGTGGRSTQYF. The full variable domain, rest sourced from reference TRBV18 and TRBJ2-5, is NAGVMQNPRHLVRRRGQEARLRCSPMKGHSHVYWYRQLPEEGLKFMVYLQKENIIDESGMPKERFSAEFPKEGPSILRIQQVVRGDSAAYFCASSQGTGGRSTQYFGPGTRLLVL.